This paragraph reports one T cell receptor (beta chain). One entry per CDR3 protein results from TCRdb running MiXCR on the 5' RACE reads. The data hold 650,000 to 800,000 distinct CDR3 sequences, with over 8.5% observed a single time. These data belong to a study of identical twins. The same specimen was also included in a second study, on yellow fever vaccine responses in identical twins.

This sequence was found in a woman under 30 in good health. Sequenced: PBMCs.

CDR3: CATSDREGLAETQYF. CDR3 nucleotides: TGTGCCACCAGTGACCGGGAAGGATTGGCAGAGACCCAGTACTTC. The chain has TRBV24-1 and TRBJ2-5, with a tentative D call TRBD2 (5 bases). The CDR3 extends over 15 amino acids. Trimming removed 4 bases at V and 4 bases at J, with 15 bases between. Per the germline V gene, CDR1 is KGHDR and CDR2 is SFDVKD.